This paragraph reports one T cell receptor (beta chain). Source study methods: By means of reference gene primer amplification, nucleated cell counts were estimated. Data came from immunoSEQ multiplex PCR; TCRdb stores just in-frame clones and leaves some out. V, J and clone size derive from that table, while D and trimming were established from the DNA sequence. The sample lists about 150,000 clones, roughly 72% occurring once. The data are from a study of blood T cell repertoires in COVID-19. Study information: Specimens from acute and convalescent COVID-19 originated in the United States, Italy and Spain. PBMCs, B-cell-depleted T cells, or T cells were the source of the cDNA or gDNA that made up the material.

The CDR3 has 12 residues. Germline V lookup: CDR1 LGHDT, CDR2 YNNKEL (reference sequence). Deletions cut 0 bases from V and 10 bases from J, with 7 bases between. The sample taken for sequencing was peripheral blood. The receptor's source is a woman aged 80 or over with acute or convalescent COVID-19. The V and J genes are TRBV3-1 (or the pseudogene TRBV3-2) and TRBJ2-1; TRBD1 might be the D (6 bases). The CDR3 DNA reads as TGTGCCAGCAGCCAAGACGACAGGGAGCAGTTCTTC. It specifies CASSQDDREQFF.